This TCR beta chain appears in the sequencing data of a study of technical replicates of blood from several donors. This clone was seen a single time. Repertoires were generated with immunoSEQ multiplex PCR, while TCRdb's copy carries only in-frame clones and drops some. Here the sample spans approximately 12,000 clones, 93% being singletons. CDR1 is SGHRS and CDR2 is YFSETQ in the germline V gene. The CDR3 loop spans 16 amino acids. Trimming cost V 1 base and J 1 base; bases outside gene matches: 3. This receptor was taken from a human donor in good health. The chain employs TRBV5-1 and TRBJ2-5; TRBD1 matches 11 bases. The sample consisted of PBMCs. DNA for the CDR3: TGCGCCAGCAGCTTGACCGGGACAGGGGGCCAAGAGACCCAGTACTTC. As protein: CASSLTGTGGQETQYF.